This record concerns one TCR beta chain sequence. Antigen specificity is unknown. This sample stems from a study of cytomegalovirus exposure and HLA in healthy donors. On the study more broadly: The 90 to 150 validation repertoires matched the 500 to 750 first-cohort repertoires in platform, a later analysis reported.

Profiling relied on immunoSEQ multiplex PCR, and the TCRdb table lists in-frame clones only, not all of them. The table includes some 210,000 clones, about nine tenths detected once. Findings and limits, study-wide: Listed as cytomegalovirus-associated were 150 to 200 TCR beta chains.

J was trimmed by 3 bases and V by 3 bases; bases with no gene match: 8. This CDR3 is built from 16 residues. Per germline, CDR1 SNHLY and CDR2 FYNNEI. The TCR sequence derives from a woman aged 18-29 years in good health and CMV-seropositive. Material for sequencing was PBMCs. This sequence joins TRBV2 and TRBJ2-7; 10 bases map to TRBD2. CDR3 loop: CASSDPPSGSLYEQYF. The DNA of the CDR3 is TGTGCCAGCAGTGATCCCCCTAGCGGGAGCCTCTACGAGCAGTACTTC.